Sequencing of this T cell receptor (beta chain) was carried out in a study of blood T cell repertoires in COVID-19. The wider study: COVID-19 samples collected from the United States, Italy and Spain covered acute and convalescent phases. Sample material is recorded as cDNA or gDNA derived from T cells, B-cell-depleted T cells, or PBMCs.

In the original analysis: Counts of nucleated cells, estimated from reference gene primer amplification, were obtained. Some clones are missing from TCRdb's copy, which holds only in-frame ones; the method was immunoSEQ multiplex PCR. V and J calls and clone size are copied from that table; D and trimming were computed from the DNA. The sample consists of 200,000 to 300,000 clones, 80% to 90% of them appearing once. The V gene's germline CDR1 is SGHTA and CDR2 FQGTGA. V lost 5 bases and J lost 8, with 16 bases in between. The length of the CDR3 is 14 residues. The chain has TRBV7-3 and TRBJ2-1; a weak D match, TRBD1 (6 bases). The clonotype originates from a man in his sixties with acute or convalescent COVID-19. Sequencing was carried out using peripheral blood. CDR3 DNA: TGTGCCAGCAGCCAAGGGGGAGTGGAGGATGAGCAGTTCTTC. Translated, it gives CASSQGGVEDEQFF.